The TCR beta chain described here comes from a study of CD8+ T cells in alopecia areata. This CDR3 is built from 18 residues. Trimming at V came to 1 base and at J to 4 bases, leaving 11 bases not matched to a gene. The germline gives CDR1 LNHNV, CDR2 YYDKDF (reference sequence). The sorting of PBMCs gave CD4+ and CD8+ T cells. Extracted RNA was reverse transcribed, and the resulting cDNA served as sequencing template. Data came from immunoSEQ multiplex PCR; TCRdb stores just in-frame clones and leaves some out. The data hold 110,000 to 150,000 clones, with approximately 56% observed a single time. The rearrangement uses TRBV15 and TRBJ2-1; TRBD2 matches at 9 bases. The sequence came from a human donor in good health. The sample consisted of CD8+ T cells sorted from blood. Written as DNA, the CDR3 is TGTGCCACCAGCAGAGTATTCCTTAGCGGGAGAAGGTACAATGAGCAGTTCTTC. Its protein product is CATSRVFLSGRRYNEQFF.